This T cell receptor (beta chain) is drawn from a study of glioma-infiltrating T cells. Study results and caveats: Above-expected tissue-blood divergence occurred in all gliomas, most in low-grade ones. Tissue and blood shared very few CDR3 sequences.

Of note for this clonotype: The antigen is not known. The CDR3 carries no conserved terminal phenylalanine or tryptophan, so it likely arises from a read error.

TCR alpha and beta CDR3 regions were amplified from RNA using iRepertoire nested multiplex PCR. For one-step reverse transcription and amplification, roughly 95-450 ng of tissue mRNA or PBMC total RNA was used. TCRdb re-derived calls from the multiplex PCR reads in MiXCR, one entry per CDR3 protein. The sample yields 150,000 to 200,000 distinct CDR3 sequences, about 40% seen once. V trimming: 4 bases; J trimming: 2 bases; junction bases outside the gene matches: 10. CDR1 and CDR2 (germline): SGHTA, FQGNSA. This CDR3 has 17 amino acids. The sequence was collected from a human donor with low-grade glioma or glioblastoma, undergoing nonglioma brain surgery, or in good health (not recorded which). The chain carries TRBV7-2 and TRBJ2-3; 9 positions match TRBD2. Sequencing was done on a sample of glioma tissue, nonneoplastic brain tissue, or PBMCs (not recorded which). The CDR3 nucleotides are TGTGCCAGCAGCTCCATCAAAACTAGCGGGTTCACAGATACGCAGTATTTA. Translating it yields CASSSIKTSGFTDTQYL.